This T cell receptor beta chain was captured by sequencing in a study of T cell responses to AZD1222 COVID-19 vaccine. Generated by immunoSEQ multiplex PCR, the TCRdb table keeps only in-frame clones and is missing some. Counted here are 110,000 to 150,000 clones, about 93% occurring once; the ten biggest clones make up under 10%. The CDR3 is made up of 15 amino acids. V was clipped by 2 bases and J by 5 bases, with 15 bases between them. Germline CDR1 MDHEN, CDR2 SYDVKM. Sequences were derived from peripheral blood, sampled on day 0 of AZD1222 vaccination. This clonotype was obtained from an adult in good health. The chain has TRBV28 and TRBJ1-2, with a tentative D call TRBD1 (5 bases). The CDR3 reads CASSLGLGRSYGYTF. Written as DNA, the CDR3 is TGTGCCAGCAGTTTAGGTTTGGGACGGAGTTATGGCTACACCTTC.